This TCR beta chain was documented in a study of spatial heterogeneity in lung cancer. Specified time point: sample taken at primary tumor resection. Sequencing was performed on whole RNA extracted from tumor and nontumor lung tissue, or from frozen PBMC, and the material was left unsorted. The presence of a unique molecular identifier marked each TCR cDNA molecule. TCRdb passed the 5' RACE reads through MiXCR, listing each CDR3 protein once. Of tens of thousands of distinct CDR3 sequences detected, approximately 21% appear once; the ten largest clones hold 6.2%. CDR3 length: 17 residues. The J segment lost 2 bases and the V segment lost 4 bases, leaving 7 bases of the junction unmatched. CDR1 is SGHRS and CDR2 is YFSETQ in the germline V gene.

V usage is TRBV5-1 and J usage is TRBJ2-5; 14 bases map to TRBD2. The receptor comes from a male donor with early-stage non-small cell lung cancer. This specimen consisted of PBMCs, obtained at surgery. The CDR3, as DNA: TGCGCCAGCAGCGAAACTGGGACTAGCGGGGGACAAGAGACCCAGTACTTC. Amino acid sequence: CASSETGTSGGQETQYF.